This T cell receptor (beta chain) was recovered during a study of post-analysis software for immune sequencing data. About the study: The courses of disease that were included comprised relapsing-remitting, secondary progressive and progressive-relapsing multiple sclerosis.

Study-wide results and caveats: For normalized Chao1 diversity, multiple sclerosis patients scored significantly lower than controls did. TRBV5-6, TRBV5-1 and TRBV20-1 were among roughly 5 TRBV segments more frequent in patients than controls.

With respect to this clonotype: The antigen remains unidentified.

Trimming removed 7 bases from V and 3 bases from J, with 9 bases in between. The length of the CDR3 is 11 residues. Per germline, CDR1 SQVTM and CDR2 ANQGSEA. The library was made from cDNA and included unique molecular identifiers. Yield was approximately 500,000 cDNA molecules from roughly 0.93 to 9.6 million T cells. A single record per CDR3 protein comes from TCRdb applying MiXCR to the PCR reads. The sample includes around 400,000 distinct CDR3 sequences, roughly 35% of them seen just once. The chain couples TRBV29-1 to TRBJ2-5; TRBD2 might be the D (6 bases). The TCR originated in a girl aged 5-17 years with multiple sclerosis. Specimen: blood. As DNA, the CDR3 is TGCAGCGGCGGAGGGGAAGAGACCCAGTACTTC. It encodes CSGGGEETQYF.